This TCR beta chain stems from a study of T cell repertoires in cytomegalovirus infection. Background on the study: It can be stated that public TCR beta signatures indicated CMV infection as well as a matching HLA type.

The CDR3 has 12 residues. V lost 2 bases and J lost 16, with 14 bases in between. Germline CDR1 reads MDHEN; CDR2 reads SYDVKM. General study findings and limits: CMV-specific TCR beta clonotypes restricted by HLA-C dominated the ex vivo response. Cumulative public TCR beta family frequency identified CMV carriers with the relevant HLA.

This clonotype was observed a few times. Its antigen is not known. TCRdb analysed the reads with MiXCR anew, one entry per CDR3 protein. This sample has roughly 720,000 distinct CDR3 sequences, with less than 40% found just once. V gene TRBV28 combines with J gene TRBJ1-4, with a weak D call TRBD1 (5 bases). Sequences were obtained from PBMCs. This clonotype originated in a human donor in good health (CMV status not recorded). Some clones in this sample may be carry-over from other donors' samples. The CDR3 DNA is TGTGCCAGCAGTTTAGGATCGCAGGGCCCGTTTTTT. It is translated as CASSLGSQGPFF.